One sample yielded the 12 T cell receptor beta chains listed below, sequenced in a study of graft-versus-host responses after intestinal transplantation. What these receptors recognize is not known. Assay: immunoSEQ multiplex PCR; the TCRdb copy retains only in-frame clones and omits some. Among 84,000 or so clones listed, around 86% were seen once. The sequenced sample was unstimulated CD8+ T cells sorted from spleen or lymph node cells, obtained before transplant. These receptors originate from a human donor who was the organ donor for an intestinal transplant.

This clone has a single count. This chain joins TRBV5-8 and TRBJ2-1, with TRBD2 matching 9 bases. Germline CDR1 is SGHTS and CDR2 is YDEGEE. This CDR3 is built from 17 residues. Trimming at V came to 2 bases and at J to 1 base, leaving 7 bases not matched to a gene. CDR3 amino acids: CASSFERGARSYNEQFF. The CDR3 coding sequence is TGTGCCAGCAGCTTTGAGCGGGGGGCCCGATCCTACAATGAGCAGTTCTTC.

This clone has only one observation. The chain uses TRBV27 and TRBJ1-6, with D unresolved. V was pared by 7 bases and J by 8 bases, with 15 bases between. This CDR3 spans 14 amino acids. Germline CDR1 reads MNHEY; CDR2 reads SMNVEV (reference sequence). The CDR3 bases are TGTGCCAGCACTACGGACCCAGAGTATTCACCCCTCCACTTT. Translating it yields CASTTDPEYSPLHF.

The chain links TRBV6-5 to TRBJ2-1, with TRBD2 matching 10 bases. CDR1 is MNHEY, CDR2 SVGAGI, per germline. V gave up 2 bases and J gave up 7 bases; unmatched junction bases: 5. This CDR3 spans 15 amino acids. The CDR3 is CASSYTAGGLNEQFF. CDR3 DNA: TGTGCCAGCAGTTACACAGCGGGGGGGCTTAATGAGCAGTTCTTC.

The chain couples TRBV5-6 to TRBJ2-3; 10 bases agree with TRBD2. The germline CDR1 and CDR2 sequences are SGHDT and YYEEEE. The CDR3 sequence is 15 residues long. Unmatched junction bases numbered 5, after V lost 2 bases and J lost 5 bases. The CDR3 region has the DNA TGTGCCAGCAGCTTAGCGGGGGGGCGGGGAGATACGCAGTATTTT. Translation gives CASSLAGGRGDTQYF.

The J gene is TRBJ2-1, the V gene TRBV7-8, with D possibly being TRBD1 (5 bases). CDR3 length: 13 residues. Germline V gene sequence: CDR1 SGHVS, CDR2 FQNEAQ. V lost 6 bases and J lost 4, with 10 bases in between. DNA of the CDR3: TGTGCCAGCAGACCACAGGAGTACAATGAGCAGTTCTTC. Translation gives CASRPQEYNEQFF.

This clone was seen more than once but under ten times. The chain links TRBV19 to TRBJ2-1; 11 bases are shared with TRBD2. J lost 2 bases, V lost 3 bases, and 3 bases had no gene match. Germline CDR1 LNHDA, CDR2 SQIVND (reference sequence). The CDR3 consists of 16 residues. The CDR3: CASSISGGAPYNEQFF. As DNA, the CDR3 is TGTGCCAGTAGTATTAGCGGGGGGGCCCCCTACAATGAGCAGTTCTTC.

V usage is TRBV7-2 and J usage is TRBJ2-7; D is unclear. V gave up 1 base and J gave up 0 bases, with 10 bases separating them. CDR3 length equals 15 residues. Germline V gives CDR1 SGHTA, CDR2 FQGNSA. CDR3 in DNA: TGTGCCAGCAGCTTAGGGGCACTCAGCTCCTACGAGCAGTACTTC. This sequence encodes CASSLGALSSYEQYF.

This clone was observed once. The chain links TRBV4-2 to TRBJ2-2; no reliable D call. In germline, CDR1 is LGHNA, CDR2 YNFKEQ. With 0 bases removed from V and 6 bases from J, the gap between germline ends came to 11 bases. This CDR3 has 15 amino acids. The CDR3 DNA reads TGTGCCAGCAGCCAAGAATCACTGGTCGCCGGGGAGCTGTTTTTT. Residues: CASSQESLVAGELFF.

A few counts support this clone. V usage is TRBV10-1 and J usage is TRBJ1-5; tentative D call: TRBD1 (5 bases). Germline V gene lookup returns CDR1 WNHNN and CDR2 SYGVQD (reference sequence). Trimming cost V 6 bases and J 10 bases, with 19 bases left between them. This CDR3 has 14 amino acids. The CDR3 coding sequence is TGCGCCAGCAGAAGACCGGGACGAGGGACCCCCCAGCATTTT. Its protein is CASRRPGRGTPQHF.

The chain is built from TRBV4-2 and TRBJ2-7; TRBD2 aligns across 7 bases. Germline CDR1 is LGHNA and CDR2 is YNFKEQ. The CDR3 runs to 16 residues. V was pared by 2 bases and J by 0 bases, with 7 bases of the junction left unmatched. CDR3 DNA sequence: TGTGCCAGCAGCCAAACAAGCGGGGATAGCTCCTACGAGCAGTACTTC. Translation: CASSQTSGDSSYEQYF.

This clone has a single count. The chain joins TRBV9 to TRBJ2-3, with TRBD2 matching 9 bases. With 0 bases clipped from V and 1 base from J, the junction kept 6 bases outside the gene matches. Germline-derived CDR1 and CDR2 are SGDLS and YYNGEE. The CDR3 covers 17 residues. In DNA form, the CDR3 reads TGTGCCAGCAGCGTAGATGGCGGGGGGGCCGGCACAGATACGCAGTATTTT. Encoded protein: CASSVDGGGAGTDTQYF.

This sequence joins TRBV5-1 and TRBJ2-3; 14 nucleotides match TRBD2. The ends lost 0 bases at V and 4 bases at J; junction bases unmatched: 4. Per the germline V gene, CDR1 is SGHRS and CDR2 is YFSETQ. The CDR3 is 17 residues long. CDR3 bases: TGCGCCAGCAGCTTGGGACTAGCGGGGGGGCCCCCAGATACGCAGTATTTT. Its translation is CASSLGLAGGPPDTQYF.